This T cell receptor beta chain was recorded in a study of blood T cell repertoires in COVID-19. Study-wide context: Collection of acute and convalescent COVID-19 samples took place in the United States, Italy and Spain. T cells, B-cell-depleted T cells, or PBMCs provided the cDNA or gDNA that served as material.

The V gene's germline CDR1 is SNHLY and CDR2 FYNNEI. This CDR3 is built from 16 residues. V was clipped by 5 bases and J by 4 bases; unmatched bases: 12. Authors' processing steps: For nucleated cells, counts were estimated from reference gene primer amplification. Method: immunoSEQ multiplex PCR; TCRdb's copy keeps in-frame clones and lacks some. For V, J and clone size, that table is used; D and trimming come from the DNA. Here the sample spans about 190,000 clones, around 79% being singletons. The source material was peripheral blood. The source is a woman in her 50s with acute or convalescent COVID-19. The chain employs TRBV2 and TRBJ2-7; 9 nucleotides agree with TRBD1. The CDR3 DNA reads TGTGCCAGCAGTAAACGTGGGGACAGGGTATCGTACGAGCAGTACTTC. Amino acids: CASSKRGDRVSYEQYF.